Described below is a single T cell receptor (beta chain) sequence and its context. These data originate in a study of blood T cell repertoires in COVID-19. Trimming removed 2 bases from V and 0 bases from J, with 7 bases in between. CDR3 length equals 15 residues. Germline V lookup: CDR1 SGHTA, CDR2 FQGNSA. Method: immunoSEQ multiplex PCR; TCRdb's copy keeps in-frame clones and lacks some. Of 180,000 or so clones listed, roughly four fifths were seen once; the top ten hold 6.9%. The TCR comes from a human donor with acute or convalescent COVID-19. The donor label of this sample is uncertain. Sequencing was done on a sample of peripheral blood. The V and J genes are TRBV7-2 and TRBJ2-2, with D unclear. The CDR3 coding sequence is TGTGCCAGCAGCTTAACCACAACGAACACCGGGGAGCTGTTTTTT. It translates to CASSLTTTNTGELFF.